Presented here are 8 T cell receptor beta chains from one specimen sequenced in a study of blood T cell repertoires in COVID-19. Only in-frame clones appear in the TCRdb table, and some are missing; sequencing was by immunoSEQ multiplex PCR. The sample yields about 56,000 clones, roughly 87% seen once. Specimen: peripheral blood. These receptors all stem from a man aged 45 to 65 with active COVID-19.

The V and J genes are TRBV7-9 and TRBJ2-7; D is unresolved. CDR1 and CDR2 (germline): SEHNR, FQNEAQ (reference sequence). The CDR3 contains 16 residues. With 5 bases removed from V and 9 bases from J, the gap between germline ends came to 26 bases. The CDR3, as DNA: TGTGCCAGCAGCCCCCCACCCCGACTGAGTCTCATCGCGCAGTACTTC. This sequence encodes CASSPPPRLSLIAQYF.

The chain employs TRBV6-6 and TRBJ1-3; 7 nucleotides line up with TRBD1. The CDR3 runs 16 residues. The J segment lost 0 bases and the V segment lost 5 bases, leaving 7 bases of the junction unmatched. CDR1 is MNHNY and CDR2 is SVGAGI in the germline V gene (reference sequence). As DNA, the CDR3 is TGTGCCAGCAGTCAGGGACAGATTCGCTCTGGAAACACCATATATTTT. Translation gives CASSQGQIRSGNTIYF.

The gene calls are TRBV6-5 and TRBJ2-3; 11 nucleotides line up with TRBD2. V was pared by 6 bases and J by 3 bases, with 5 bases of the junction left unmatched. This CDR3 is 15 amino acids long. Germline V lookup: CDR1 MNHEY, CDR2 SVGAGI. The CDR3, as DNA: TGTGCCAGCAGCCGATCTAGCGGGGGGACAGATACGCAGTATTTT. The encoded protein is CASSRSSGGTDTQYF.

This clone has only a few counts. The genes are TRBV3-1 (or the pseudogene TRBV3-2) and TRBJ2-1, with a possible D match to TRBD1 (6 bases). V dropped 0 bases and J dropped 2 bases, with 11 bases sitting between them. The CDR3 totals 16 residues. Germline CDR1 LGHDT, CDR2 YNNKEL (reference sequence). CDR3 DNA sequence: TGTGCCAGCAGCCAAGATACAGGGACAACCTACAATGAGCAGTTCTTC. Protein: CASSQDTGTTYNEQFF.

The V and J genes are TRBV13 and TRBJ2-7, with D possibly TRBD2 on 5 matching bases. Trimming left V 5 bases short and J 1 base short, with 12 bases between. Germline loops: CDR1 PRHDT, CDR2 FYEKMQ (reference sequence). The CDR3 is made up of 14 amino acids. CDR3 protein: CASSEGTSSYEQYF. The CDR3 DNA reads as TGTGCCAGCAGCGAGGGAACCAGTTCCTACGAGCAGTACTTC. Using reference TRBV13 and TRBJ2-7 for the parts outside the CDR3, the full variable domain is AAGVIQSPRHLIKEKRETATLKCYPIPRHDTVYWYQQGPGQDPQFLISFYEKMQSDKGSIPDRFSAQQFSDYHSELNMSSLELGDSALYFCASSEGTSSYEQYFGPGTRLTVT.

This clone appeared a few times. V usage is TRBV11-2 and J usage is TRBJ2-7, with 7 bases fitting TRBD1. The CDR3 runs to 15 residues. V shed 5 bases, J shed 0 bases, and the junction held 7 bases outside the gene matches. Per the germline V gene, CDR1 is SGHAT and CDR2 is FQNNGV. CDR3 loop: CASSDSGTASYEQYF. Written as DNA, the CDR3 is TGTGCCAGCAGCGACTCCGGGACAGCCTCCTACGAGCAGTACTTC.

This chain joins TRBV4-1 and TRBJ2-2; D possibly corresponds to TRBD1 (5 bases). This CDR3 spans 14 amino acids. V gave up 3 bases and J gave up 6 bases, with 11 bases separating them. In germline, CDR1 is MGHRA, CDR2 YSYEKL. The DNA for the CDR3 is TGCGCCAGCAGCCACATAGGGGCGCCCGGGGAGCTGTTTTTT. Translated: CASSHIGAPGELFF.

This CDR3 is CASSVDPGTGKRLGQYF. Here the CDR3 DNA reads TGTGCCAGCAGTGTAGACCCTGGGACAGGGAAGCGCTTGGGGCAGTACTTC. The rearrangement joins TRBV6-1 to TRBJ2-7; 9 nucleotides line up with TRBD1. The germline V gene encodes CDR1 MNHNS and CDR2 SASEGT. Trimming took 4 bases from V and 9 from J; bases not matched to a gene: 19. The CDR3 sequence is 17 residues long.